These 9 T cell receptor beta chains were sequenced from one sample in a study of CD8+CD57+ T cells in acquired aplastic anemia. It was genomic DNA that served as the template for profiling TCR beta VDJ and CDR3. One entry per CDR3 protein, called by TCRdb with MiXCR from the reads. The sample consists of fewer than 200,000 distinct CDR3 sequences, around 60% of them appearing once. The sequenced sample consisted of sorted CD4+, CD8+, or CD8+CD57+ T cells (not recorded which) from PBMCs. The receptors derive from a human donor in good health.

Ten or more counts support this clonotype. The chain carries TRBV20-1 and TRBJ2-1; 7 bases fit TRBD2. Trimming removed 5 bases from V and 1 base from J; junction bases left unmatched: 8. Germline V gene sequence: CDR1 DFQATT, CDR2 SNEGSKA (reference sequence). The CDR3 covers 15 residues. This CDR3 reads CSAQTSWSSYNEQFF. The CDR3 DNA reads TGCAGTGCTCAGACTAGCTGGTCGTCCTACAATGAGCAGTTCTTC.

The chain joins TRBV20-1 to TRBJ1-4, with D hard to call. From germline, CDR1 is DFQATT and CDR2 SNEGSKA (reference sequence). The germline V and J ends were trimmed by 6 bases and 4 bases, with 12 bases remaining between them. CDR3 length: 13 amino acids. Here the CDR3 DNA reads TGCAGTGCCCGACGGAGGGTTAATGAAAAACTGTTTTTT. Translation: CSARRRVNEKLFF.

This rearrangement joins TRBV29-1 to TRBJ2-2; 7 bases match TRBD2. Germline values: CDR1 SQVTM, CDR2 ANQGSEA. With V trimmed by 7 bases and J by 4 bases, 9 bases remained unmatched. The CDR3 sequence is 14 residues long. The CDR3 here is CSAVGGLSTGELFF. CDR3 DNA: TGCAGCGCCGTCGGGGGGTTGAGCACCGGGGAGCTGTTTTTT.

The chain employs TRBV5-1 and TRBJ2-2, with 8 bases fitting TRBD1. Per the germline V gene, CDR1 is SGHRS and CDR2 is YFSETQ. With 1 base clipped from V and 6 bases from J, the junction kept 8 bases outside the gene matches. CDR3 size: 16 residues. CDR3 protein: CASSLFLTGGAGELFF. Here the CDR3 DNA reads TGCGCCAGCAGCTTGTTTCTAACAGGGGGAGCCGGGGAGCTGTTTTTT. Full variable domain (remainder filled in from reference TRBV5-1 and TRBJ2-2): KAGVTQTPRYLIKTRGQQVTLSCSPISGHRSVSWYQQTPGQGLQFLFEYFSETQRNKGNFPGRFSGRQFSNSRSEMNVSTLELGDSALYLCASSLFLTGGAGELFFGEGSRLTVL.

The chain links TRBV29-1 to TRBJ2-1; D may be TRBD2 (7 bases). V was shortened by 8 bases and J by 2 bases, with 16 bases between the two germline ends. CDR3 length: 14 residues. CDR1 SQVTM and CDR2 ANQGSEA come from the germline V gene. The CDR3 loop is CSTKEGGAYNEQFF. DNA of the CDR3: TGCAGCACGAAAGAGGGGGGGGCCTACAATGAGCAGTTCTTC.

This clonotype was counted many times. The chain uses TRBV19 and TRBJ2-2; TRBD1 might be the D (6 bases). This CDR3 comprises 14 residues. Germline assignment: CDR1 LNHDA and CDR2 SQIVND (reference sequence). V gave up 7 bases and J gave up 2 bases, with 11 bases separating them. The CDR3 region has the DNA TGTGCCAGTACCCCGGGACATAACACCGGGGAGCTGTTTTTT. Its translation: CASTPGHNTGELFF.

Regarding this clonotype: At one end, the junction sequence differs from germline, possibly due to a read error. The chain recombines TRBV5-6 with TRBJ2-7; D unclear. This CDR3 comprises 13 residues. Germline V gives CDR1 SGHDT, CDR2 YYEEEE. CDR3 amino acids: CASSLAVQDEPYF. The CDR3 coding sequence is TGTGCCAGCAGCTTGGCGGTGCAGGACGAGCCGTACTTC.

The chain recombines TRBV7-9 with TRBJ1-2, with 7 positions matching TRBD1. This CDR3 comprises 16 residues. After removal of 3 bases from V and 1 base from J, the junction contained 8 bases not matched to a gene. The germline CDR1 and CDR2 sequences are SEHNR and FQNEAQ (reference sequence). The CDR3 sequence is CASSLTGQSINYGYTF. The CDR3 DNA reads TGTGCCAGCAGCTTGACGGGACAGTCCATTAACTATGGCTACACCTTC. Full variable domain (remainder filled in from reference TRBV7-9 and TRBJ1-2): DTGVSQNPRHKITKRGQNVTFRCDPISEHNRLYWYRQTLGQGPEFLTYFQNEAQLEKSRLLSDRFSAERPKGSFSTLEIQRTEQGDSAMYLCASSLTGQSINYGYTFGSGTRLTVV.

This clonotype was picked up a small number of times. The chain joins TRBV9 to TRBJ1-2; 7 bases are shared with TRBD1. The length of the CDR3 is 15 residues. Trimming at V came to 6 bases and at J to 0 bases, leaving 8 bases not matched to a gene. CDR1 is SGDLS and CDR2 is YYNGEE in the germline V gene. CDR3 in amino acids: CASTPRDSTNYGYTF. For the CDR3, the DNA is TGTGCCAGCACCCCGCGGGACAGCACTAACTATGGCTACACCTTC. The full variable domain, its missing parts supplied by reference TRBV9 and TRBJ1-2, is DSGVTQTPKHLITATGQRVTLRCSPRSGDLSVYWYQQSLDQGLQFLIQYYNGEERAKGNILERFSAQQFPDLHSELNLSSLELGDSALYFCASTPRDSTNYGYTFGSGTRLTVV.